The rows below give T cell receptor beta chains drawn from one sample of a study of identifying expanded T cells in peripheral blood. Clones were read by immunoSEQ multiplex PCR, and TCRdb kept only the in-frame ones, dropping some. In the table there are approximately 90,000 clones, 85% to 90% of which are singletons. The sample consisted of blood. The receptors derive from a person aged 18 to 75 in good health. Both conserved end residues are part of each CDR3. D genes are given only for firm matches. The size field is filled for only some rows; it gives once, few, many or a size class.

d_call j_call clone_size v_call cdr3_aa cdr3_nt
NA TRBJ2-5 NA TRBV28 CASSSQSTQETQYF TGTGCCAGCAGTTCCCAGAGTACCCAAGAGACCCAGTACTTC
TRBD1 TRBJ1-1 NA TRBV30 CAWSARGRKGNTEAFF TGTGCCTGGAGTGCGAGGGGGCGGAAAGGGAACACTGAAGCTTTCTTT
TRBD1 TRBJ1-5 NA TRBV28 CASSPDRLGNQPQHF TGTGCCAGCAGTCCGGACAGGTTGGGCAATCAGCCCCAGCATTTT
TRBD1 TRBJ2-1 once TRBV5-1 CASSLVRDSLYNEQFF TGCGCCAGCAGCTTGGTCCGGGACAGCTTGTACAATGAGCAGTTCTTC
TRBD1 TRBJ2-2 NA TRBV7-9 CASSGTGSSVPGELFF TGTGCCAGCAGCGGGACAGGGAGTAGTGTTCCCGGGGAGCTGTTTTTT
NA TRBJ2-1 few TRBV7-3 CASSLTSDSNEQFF TGTGCCAGCAGCTTAACGTCGGACTCCAATGAGCAGTTCTTC
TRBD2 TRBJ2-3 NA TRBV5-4 CASSSRQRLAGYTDTQYF TGTGCCAGCAGCTCTAGGCAGAGACTAGCGGGATATACAGATACGCAGTATTTT
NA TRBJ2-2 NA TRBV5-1 CASSPWGSNTGELFF TGCGCCAGCAGCCCGTGGGGGTCGAACACCGGGGAGCTGTTTTTT
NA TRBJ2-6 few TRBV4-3 CASSQGDSRSGANVLTF TGCGCCAGCAGCCAAGGGGACTCCCGCTCTGGGGCCAACGTCCTGACTTTC
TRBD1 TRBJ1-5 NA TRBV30 CAWSRWTGVLGGNQPQHF TGTGCCTGGAGTCGGTGGACAGGGGTGCTGGGTGGCAATCAGCCCCAGCATTTT
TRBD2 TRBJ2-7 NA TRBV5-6 CASSAGLAGGTSYEQYF TGTGCCAGCAGCGCGGGACTAGCGGGCGGTACCTCCTACGAGCAGTACTTC
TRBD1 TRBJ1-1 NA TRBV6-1 CASRRQGMNTEAFF TGTGCCAGCAGGAGACAGGGGATGAACACTGAAGCTTTCTTT
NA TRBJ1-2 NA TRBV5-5 CASSLDRNYGYTF TGTGCCAGCAGCTTGGACAGGAACTATGGCTACACCTTC
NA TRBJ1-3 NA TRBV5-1 CASSLEISGTSGNTIYF TGCGCCAGCAGCTTGGAGATCTCAGGCACCTCTGGAAACACCATATATTTT
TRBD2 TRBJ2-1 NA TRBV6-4 CASSTSGSEPYNEQFF TGTGCCAGCAGCACTAGCGGGAGTGAACCCTACAATGAGCAGTTCTTC
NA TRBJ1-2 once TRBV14 CASSQEVPLGRDGYTF TGTGCCAGCAGCCAAGAAGTCCCTTTGGGGAGGGATGGCTATACCTTC
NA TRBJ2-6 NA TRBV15 CATSPSSSGANVLTF TGTGCCACCAGCCCGAGCAGCTCTGGGGCCAACGTCCTGACTTTC
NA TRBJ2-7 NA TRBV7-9 CASLSGATSYEQYF TGTGCCAGCCTTAGTGGGGCAACCTCCTACGAGCAGTACTTC
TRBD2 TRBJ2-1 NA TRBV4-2 CASSEVRTSAYEQFF TGTGCCAGCAGCGAAGTGCGGACTAGCGCATATGAGCAGTTCTTC
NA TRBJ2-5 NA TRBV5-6 CASSRTDQETQYF TGTGCCAGCAGCCGAACGGACCAAGAGACCCAGTACTTC
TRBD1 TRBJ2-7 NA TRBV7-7 CASSSDRGAEQYF TGTGCCAGCAGCTCGGACAGGGGCGCCGAGCAGTACTTC
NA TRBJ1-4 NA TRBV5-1 CASSATSGTAKLFF TGCGCCAGCAGCGCTACGTCCGGGACGGCAAAACTGTTTTTT
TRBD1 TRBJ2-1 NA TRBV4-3 CASSQSPPGTGGRNEQFF TGCGCCAGCAGCCAATCCCCCCCTGGGACAGGGGGCCGGAATGAGCAGTTCTTC
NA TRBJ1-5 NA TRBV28 CASSVPAPIGPQHF TGTGCCAGCAGTGTCCCGGCCCCAATCGGGCCCCAGCATTTT
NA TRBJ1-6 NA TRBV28 CASRSGRVALHF TGTGCCAGCAGGTCGGGACGGGTGGCCCTCCACTTT
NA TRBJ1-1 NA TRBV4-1 CASSPGGLMNTEAFF TGCGCCAGCAGCCCCGGGGGACTCATGAACACTGAAGCTTTCTTT
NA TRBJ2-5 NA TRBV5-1 CASSYVQGPQETQYF TGCGCCAGCAGCTACGTACAGGGCCCACAGGAGACCCAGTACTTC
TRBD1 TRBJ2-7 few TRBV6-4 CASSEGTGQAYEQYF TGTGCCAGCAGTGAAGGGACAGGGCAAGCCTACGAGCAGTACTTC
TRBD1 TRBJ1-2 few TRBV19 CASSDRAQGYGYTF TGTGCCAGTAGTGACAGGGCCCAGGGCTATGGCTACACCTTC
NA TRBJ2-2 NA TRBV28 CASSLATQGRTGELFF TGTGCCAGCAGTTTAGCGACTCAAGGGCGGACCGGGGAGCTGTTTTTT
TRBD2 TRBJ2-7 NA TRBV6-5 CASSYSGRAGEQYF TGTGCCAGCAGTTATAGCGGGAGGGCCGGAGAGCAGTACTTC
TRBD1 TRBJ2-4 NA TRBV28 CASSLRDRVAKNIQYF TGTGCCAGCAGCCTCCGGGACAGGGTAGCCAAAAACATTCAGTACTTC
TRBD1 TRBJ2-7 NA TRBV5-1 CASSSQGESYEQYF TGCGCCAGCAGCTCACAGGGGGAATCCTACGAGCAGTACTTC
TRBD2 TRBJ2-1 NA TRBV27 CASRSGQAGGEFF TGTGCCAGCCGATCGGGGCAGGCGGGAGGAGAGTTCTTC
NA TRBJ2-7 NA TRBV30 CAWSDAPYEQYF TGTGCCTGGAGTGACGCTCCTTACGAGCAGTACTTC
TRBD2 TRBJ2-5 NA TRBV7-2 CASSPWAGVETQYF TGTGCCAGCAGCCCCTGGGCGGGGGTCGAGACCCAGTACTTC
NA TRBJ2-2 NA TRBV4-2 CASSQTTGYTGELFF TGTGCCAGCAGTCAAACAACCGGGTACACCGGGGAGCTGTTTTTT
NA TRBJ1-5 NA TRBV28 CASSPTNSNQPQHF TGTGCCAGCAGTCCGACGAATAGCAATCAGCCCCAGCATTTT